The 10 T cell receptor beta chains below come from one sample, sequenced in a study of cytomegalovirus exposure and HLA in healthy donors. Here immunoSEQ multiplex PCR was the method, and the copy in TCRdb shows in-frame clones only, minus some. The repertoire holds over 50,000 clones, with almost 97% as singletons. Sequenced sample: PBMCs. The receptors were gathered from a woman younger than 30 in good health and CMV-seronegative.

The chain combines TRBV6-1 with TRBJ2-7; 10 bases fit TRBD2. This CDR3 contains 14 residues. Trimming removed 7 bases from V and 0 bases from J; junction bases left unmatched: 3. Looked up from germline, CDR1 is MNHNS and CDR2 is SASEGT. The CDR3 loop reads CASKGLAPSYEQYF. CDR3 bases: TGTGCCAGCAAGGGACTAGCGCCCTCCTACGAGCAGTACTTC.

A single count supports this clone. The chain is built from TRBV30 and TRBJ1-2; D ambiguous. The V and J ends lost 0 bases and 5 bases respectively, with 19 bases between them. Germline CDR1 and CDR2: GTSNPN and SVGIG (reference sequence). The CDR3 length is 16 residues. The CDR3 coding sequence is TGTGCCTGGAGTGTGGGCGCGGGAGGGCCGGGGTATGGCTACACCTTC. Protein: CAWSVGAGGPGYGYTF.

The V call is TRBV27, the J call TRBJ1-1, with 7 bases aligning to TRBD1. The CDR3 loop spans 16 amino acids. CDR1 and CDR2 from the germline V gene are MNHEY and SMNVEV (reference sequence). The V and J ends lost 1 base and 0 bases, in that order; junction bases with no gene match: 5. CDR3 sequence reads: CASSLYRGQMNTEAFF. The DNA for the CDR3 is TGTGCCAGCAGTTTATATAGGGGGCAGATGAACACTGAAGCTTTCTTT.

A note on this clone: Other nucleotide sequences in the sample specify the same CDR3. The rearrangement links TRBV18 to TRBJ2-1, with TRBD1 matching 9 bases. Germline CDR1 reads KGHSH; CDR2 reads LQKENI. The CDR3 has 15 residues. With 4 bases clipped from V and 2 bases from J, the junction kept 3 bases outside the gene matches. This chain's CDR3 is CASSQGQGTYNEQFF. The CDR3 bases are TGTGCCAGCTCACAGGGACAGGGCACCTACAATGAGCAGTTCTTC.

The chain joins TRBV6-6 to TRBJ1-5; possibly TRBD1 for D (5 bases). This CDR3 is built from 15 residues. Trimming cost V 8 bases and J 3 bases, with 17 bases left between them. CDR1 and CDR2 (germline): MNHNY, SVGAGI (reference sequence). DNA for the CDR3: TGTGCCAGCGGTTTCGGCAGGGCTGCCAATCAGCCCCAGCATTTT. Protein: CASGFGRAANQPQHF.

The chain carries TRBV27 and TRBJ2-3, with 11 bases that match TRBD2. The CDR3 is made up of 14 amino acids. Unmatched junction bases numbered 7, after V lost 6 bases and J lost 8 bases. Germline-derived CDR1 and CDR2 are MNHEY and SMNVEV (reference sequence). This CDR3 is CASRLAGAQGTQYF. The CDR3 DNA follows: TGTGCCAGCAGACTAGCGGGGGCCCAAGGTACGCAGTATTTT.

The chain employs TRBV7-2 and TRBJ2-4, with D maybe TRBD2 (7 bases). Germline assignment: CDR1 SGHTA and CDR2 FQGNSA. V shed 5 bases and J shed 5 bases, with 22 bases lying between them. The CDR3 contains 17 residues. The CDR3 DNA reads TGTGCCAGCAGCCGTCGATTATCTGCGGGGGCTGAAAACATTCAGTACTTC. Protein sequence: CASSRRLSAGAENIQYF.

With respect to this clone: The junction departs from the called germline gene at one end, perhaps through a read error. The V gene is TRBV7-6, the J gene TRBJ2-3; 8 bases align to TRBD2. CDR1 SGHVS and CDR2 FNYEAQ come from the germline V gene. The CDR3 contains 21 residues. In DNA form, the CDR3 reads TGTGGCAGCAGCTTAGCGGGGCCAGCGGGAGCTCTGGCGTCGTGCACAGATACGCAGTATTTT. The encoded protein is CGSSLAGPAGALASCTDTQYF.

V is TRBV30 and J is TRBJ2-1; 9 positions agree with TRBD2. The CDR3 has 18 residues. The germline CDR1 and CDR2 sequences are GTSNPN and SVGIG (reference sequence). V lost 3 bases to trimming and J lost 0 bases; unmatched junction nucleotides: 12. CDR3 nucleotide sequence: TGTGCCTGGAGGGGGTGGCTAGCGGGGTATAACTCCTACAATGAGCAGTTCTTC. Its protein product is CAWRGWLAGYNSYNEQFF.

V is TRBV27 and J is TRBJ2-1; 7 bases agree with TRBD2. The CDR3 is 15 amino acids. Germline-derived CDR1 and CDR2 are MNHEY and SMNVEV (reference sequence). V shed 5 bases and J 6 bases; nucleotides not matched to a gene: 10. CDR3 bases: TGTGCCAGCAGTCAAGGGACTACCCTCGGCAATGAGCAGTTCTTC. This encodes CASSQGTTLGNEQFF.